This TCR beta chain was identified in a study of CD4+ T cells in melanoma (dated by TCRdb to between 2022 and 2023). Some background on the complete study: Neoantigen-specific CD4+ T cells in human melanoma were what the study investigated.

What the authors observed across the whole study: According to the report, neoantigen-specific CD4+ T cells in melanoma displayed diverse differentiation states. The report described a correlation between neoantigen-specific CD4+ T cells and the function of CD8+ T cells, macrophages and B cells.

Receptor libraries were prepared by the immunoSEQ multiplex PCR assay. Here the immuneACCESS table is served through TCRdb, limited to in-frame sequences with V and J called. Missing clones are a known gap in these copies; in checked studies unresolved V genes cover under half, and the rest lacks a known reason. The sample data list 6,700 or so clones, and roughly 66% of these were observed just once. The top ten hold 22% of the sample. This clone showed up just a few times. This clone's antigen is unknown. No quality values exist for individual bases; no much larger clone is one base distant. Patients with melanoma were used as donors. The sample taken for sequencing was cells from a culture (not recorded whether cultured in vitro). The source is a human donor with melanoma.

In nucleotides, the sequence is TGCAGCGTTGCGAGCCCCAGCTACGAGCAGTACTTC. Translated, it gives CSVASPSYEQYF. The chain is encoded by TRBV29-1 joined to TRBJ2-7; a confident D gene designation cannot be given. Inclusive of the bounding cysteine and phenylalanine, the CDR3 is 12 residues long. The retained sequence is limited to the CDR3, 36 bases, with the frame set at the first base. V is shortened by 4 bases, J by 3 bases, and the region joining them spans 10 bases. The germline V gene yields SQVTM for CDR1 and ANQGSEA for CDR2.